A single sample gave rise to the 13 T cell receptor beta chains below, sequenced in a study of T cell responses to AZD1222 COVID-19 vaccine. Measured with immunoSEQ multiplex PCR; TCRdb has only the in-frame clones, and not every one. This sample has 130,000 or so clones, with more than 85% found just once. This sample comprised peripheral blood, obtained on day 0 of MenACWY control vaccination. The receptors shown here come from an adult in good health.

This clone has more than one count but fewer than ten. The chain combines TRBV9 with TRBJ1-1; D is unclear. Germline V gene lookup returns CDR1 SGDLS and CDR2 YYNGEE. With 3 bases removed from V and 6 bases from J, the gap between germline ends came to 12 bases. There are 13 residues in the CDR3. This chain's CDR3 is CASSATMTSEAFF. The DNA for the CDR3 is TGTGCCAGCAGCGCTACCATGACCTCTGAAGCTTTCTTT.

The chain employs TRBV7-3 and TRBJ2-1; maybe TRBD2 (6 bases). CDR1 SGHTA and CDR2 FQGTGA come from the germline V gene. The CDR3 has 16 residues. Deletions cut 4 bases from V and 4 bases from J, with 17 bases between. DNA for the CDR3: TGTGCCAGCAGCTCCTCGGCTAGCGAGAGATACAATGAGCAGTTCTTC. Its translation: CASSSSASERYNEQFF.

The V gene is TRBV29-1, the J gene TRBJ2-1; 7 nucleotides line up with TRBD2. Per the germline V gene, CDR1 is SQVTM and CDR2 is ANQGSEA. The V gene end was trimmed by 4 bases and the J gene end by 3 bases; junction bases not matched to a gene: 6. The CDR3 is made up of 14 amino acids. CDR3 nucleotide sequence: TGCAGCGTTGGGTATCAGCGGGACTACAATGAGCAGTTCTTC. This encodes CSVGYQRDYNEQFF.

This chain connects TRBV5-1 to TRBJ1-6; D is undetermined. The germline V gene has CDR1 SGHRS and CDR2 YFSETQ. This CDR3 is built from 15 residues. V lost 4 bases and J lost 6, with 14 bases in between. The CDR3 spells CASSNSPYPNSPLHF. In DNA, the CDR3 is TGCGCCAGCAGCAATTCACCGTACCCTAATTCACCCCTCCACTTT.

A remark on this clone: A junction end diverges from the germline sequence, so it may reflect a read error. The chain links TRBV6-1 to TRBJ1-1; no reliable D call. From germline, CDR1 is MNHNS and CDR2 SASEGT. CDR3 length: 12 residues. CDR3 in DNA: TGTGCCAGCAGAGAAGGGCGTACTGAAGCTTTCTTT. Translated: CASREGRTEAFF.

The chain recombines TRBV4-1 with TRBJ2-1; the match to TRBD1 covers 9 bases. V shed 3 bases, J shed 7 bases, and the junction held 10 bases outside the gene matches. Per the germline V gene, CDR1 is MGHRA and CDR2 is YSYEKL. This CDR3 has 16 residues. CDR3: CASSHIQGAVSNEQFF. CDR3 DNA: TGCGCCAGCAGCCATATACAGGGGGCAGTGAGTAATGAGCAGTTCTTC.

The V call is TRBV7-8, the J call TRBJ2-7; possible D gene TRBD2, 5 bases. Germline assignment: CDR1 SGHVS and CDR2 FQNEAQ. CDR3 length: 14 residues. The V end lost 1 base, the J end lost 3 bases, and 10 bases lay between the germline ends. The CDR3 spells CASSLGEMGYEQYF. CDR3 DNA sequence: TGTGCCAGCAGCTTAGGGGAGATGGGCTACGAGCAGTACTTC.

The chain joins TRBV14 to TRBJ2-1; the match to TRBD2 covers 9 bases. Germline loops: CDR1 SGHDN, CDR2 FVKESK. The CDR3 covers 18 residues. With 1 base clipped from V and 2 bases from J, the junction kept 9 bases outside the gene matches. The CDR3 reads CASSQVRSGRPPYNEQFF. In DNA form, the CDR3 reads TGTGCCAGCAGCCAAGTTCGGAGCGGGAGGCCCCCCTACAATGAGCAGTTCTTC.

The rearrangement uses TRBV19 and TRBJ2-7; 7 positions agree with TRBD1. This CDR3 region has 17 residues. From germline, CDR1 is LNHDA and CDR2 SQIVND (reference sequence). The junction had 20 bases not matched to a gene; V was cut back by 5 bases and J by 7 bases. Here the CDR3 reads CASSSSRAQGNYGEQYF. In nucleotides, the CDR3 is TGTGCCAGTAGTTCCTCGAGGGCACAGGGGAACTACGGGGAGCAGTACTTC.

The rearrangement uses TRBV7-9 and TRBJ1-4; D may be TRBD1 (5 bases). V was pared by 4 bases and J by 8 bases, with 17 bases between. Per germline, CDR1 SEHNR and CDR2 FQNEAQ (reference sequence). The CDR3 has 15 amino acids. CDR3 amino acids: CASSSTRAKREKLFF. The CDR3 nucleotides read TGTGCCAGCAGCTCCACCAGGGCCAAGCGGGAAAAACTGTTTTTT.

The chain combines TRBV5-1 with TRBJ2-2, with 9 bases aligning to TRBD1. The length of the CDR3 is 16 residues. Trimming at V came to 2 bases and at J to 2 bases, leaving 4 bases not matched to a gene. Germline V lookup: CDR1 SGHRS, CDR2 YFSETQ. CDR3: CASSFDTGGNTGELFF. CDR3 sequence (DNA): TGCGCCAGCAGCTTTGATACAGGGGGCAACACCGGGGAGCTGTTTTTT.

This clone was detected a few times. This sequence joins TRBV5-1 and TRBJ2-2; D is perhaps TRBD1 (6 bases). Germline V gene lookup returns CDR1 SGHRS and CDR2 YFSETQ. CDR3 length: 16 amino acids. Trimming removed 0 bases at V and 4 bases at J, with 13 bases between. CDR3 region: CASSLALAGVTGELFF. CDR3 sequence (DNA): TGCGCCAGCAGCTTGGCGTTGGCAGGGGTCACCGGGGAGCTGTTTTTT.

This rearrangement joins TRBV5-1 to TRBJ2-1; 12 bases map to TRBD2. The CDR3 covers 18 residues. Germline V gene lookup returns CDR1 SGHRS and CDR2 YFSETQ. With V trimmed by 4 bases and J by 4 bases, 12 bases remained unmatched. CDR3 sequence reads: CASSPTVGLAGNYNEQFF. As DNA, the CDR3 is TGCGCCAGCAGCCCCACTGTGGGACTAGCGGGTAATTACAATGAGCAGTTCTTC.